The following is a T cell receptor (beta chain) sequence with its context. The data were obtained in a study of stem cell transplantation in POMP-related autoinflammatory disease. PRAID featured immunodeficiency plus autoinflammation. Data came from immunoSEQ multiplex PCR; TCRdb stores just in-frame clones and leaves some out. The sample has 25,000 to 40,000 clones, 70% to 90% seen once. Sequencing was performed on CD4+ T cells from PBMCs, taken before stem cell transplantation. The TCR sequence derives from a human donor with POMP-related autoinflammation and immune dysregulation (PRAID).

CDR3 coding DNA: TGTGCCAGCAGCTCGACAGGGGGTAAGGGGCTGACCCAGTACTTC. Its protein is CASSSTGGKGLTQYF. This chain connects TRBV11-2 to TRBJ2-5, with 9 nucleotides matching TRBD1. The CDR3 sequence is 15 residues long. V lost 4 bases, J lost 7 bases, and 10 bases stayed unmatched. Germline V gene lookup returns CDR1 SGHAT and CDR2 FQNNGV.